This T cell receptor beta chain was profiled in a study of a mutant IDH1 vaccine in newly diagnosed glioma. A remark on this clone: Its antigen is unknown.

TCRdb keeps only in-frame clones here, not all; method: immunoSEQ multiplex PCR. Of 30,000 to 40,000 clones in the sample, approximately 92% were seen once. Stated time point: week 47, end of study. Doses comprised 300 ug of mutant IDH1 20-mer peptide each, plus topical imiquimod. Germline V lookup: CDR1 ENHRY, CDR2 SYGVKD. V lost 3 bases to trimming and J lost 0 bases, with 11 bases between them. This CDR3 region has 15 residues. This receptor was obtained from a woman in her 40s with glioma. V is TRBV10-3 and J is TRBJ1-2; D not resolved. Sequencing was performed on PBMCs, taken from a glioma patient whose treatment included an IDH1 peptide vaccine. The CDR3 is CAISDTTIANYGYTF. The CDR3, as DNA: TGTGCCATCAGTGATACAACGATAGCTAACTATGGCTACACCTTC.